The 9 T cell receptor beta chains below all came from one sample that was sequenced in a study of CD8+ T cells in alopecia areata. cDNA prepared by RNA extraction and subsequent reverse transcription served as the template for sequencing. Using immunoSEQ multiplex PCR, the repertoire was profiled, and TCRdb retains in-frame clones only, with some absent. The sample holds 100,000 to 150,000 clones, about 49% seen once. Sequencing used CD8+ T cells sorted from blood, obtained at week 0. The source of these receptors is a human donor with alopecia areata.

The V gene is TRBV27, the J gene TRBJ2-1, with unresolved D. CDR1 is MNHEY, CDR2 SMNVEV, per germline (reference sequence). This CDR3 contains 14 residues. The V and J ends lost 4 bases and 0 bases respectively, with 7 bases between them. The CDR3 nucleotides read TGTGCCAGCAGTTACGATTCCTCCTACAATGAGCAGTTCTTC. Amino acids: CASSYDSSYNEQFF.

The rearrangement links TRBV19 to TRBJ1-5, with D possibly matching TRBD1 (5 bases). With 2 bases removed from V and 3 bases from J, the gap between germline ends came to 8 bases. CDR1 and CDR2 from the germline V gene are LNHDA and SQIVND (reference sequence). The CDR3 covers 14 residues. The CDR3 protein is CASSIWDLNQPQHF. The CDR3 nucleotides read TGTGCCAGTAGTATATGGGACCTCAATCAGCCCCAGCATTTT. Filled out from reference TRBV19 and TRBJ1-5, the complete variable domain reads DGGITQSPKYLFRKEGQNVTLSCEQNLNHDAMYWYRQDPGQGLRLIYYSQIVNDFQKGDIAEGYSVSREKKESFPLTVTSAQKNPTAFYLCASSIWDLNQPQHFGDGTRLSIL.

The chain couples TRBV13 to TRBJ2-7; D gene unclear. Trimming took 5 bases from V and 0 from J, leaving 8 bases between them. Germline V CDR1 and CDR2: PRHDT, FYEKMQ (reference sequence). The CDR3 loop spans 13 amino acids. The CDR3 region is CASSADGSYEQYF. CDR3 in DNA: TGTGCCAGCAGCGCAGACGGCTCCTACGAGCAGTACTTC.

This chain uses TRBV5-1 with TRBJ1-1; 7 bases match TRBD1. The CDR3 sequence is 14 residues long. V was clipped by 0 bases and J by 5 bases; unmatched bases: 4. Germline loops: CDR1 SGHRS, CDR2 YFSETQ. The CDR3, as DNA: TGCGCCAGCAGCTTGGAGGGGGCGAGGACTGAAGCTTTCTTT. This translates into CASSLEGARTEAFF.

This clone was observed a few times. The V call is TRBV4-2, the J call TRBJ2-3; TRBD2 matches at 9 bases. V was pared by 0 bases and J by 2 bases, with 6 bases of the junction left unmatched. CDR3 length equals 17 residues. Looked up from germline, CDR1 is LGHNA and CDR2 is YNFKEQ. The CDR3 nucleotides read TGTGCCAGCAGCCAAGATGATGGCGGGGGGGACACAGATACGCAGTATTTT. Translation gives CASSQDDGGGDTDTQYF.

The CDR3 is CASSHSRGWNGYTF. The CDR3 DNA sequence: TGCGCCAGCAGCCATAGCAGGGGCTGGAATGGCTACACCTTC. The V gene is TRBV4-1, the J gene TRBJ1-2, with D possibly matching TRBD1 (6 bases). Between the trimmed V and J ends, which lost 3 bases and 6 bases, there was a span of 14 bases. CDR3 length equals 14 residues. Germline V gene lookup returns CDR1 MGHRA and CDR2 YSYEKL.

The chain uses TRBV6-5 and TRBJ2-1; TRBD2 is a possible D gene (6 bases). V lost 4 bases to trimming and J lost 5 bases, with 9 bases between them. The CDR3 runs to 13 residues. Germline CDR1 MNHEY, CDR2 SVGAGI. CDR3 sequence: CASSWDSNNEQFF. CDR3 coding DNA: TGTGCCAGCAGTTGGGACTCTAACAATGAGCAGTTCTTC.

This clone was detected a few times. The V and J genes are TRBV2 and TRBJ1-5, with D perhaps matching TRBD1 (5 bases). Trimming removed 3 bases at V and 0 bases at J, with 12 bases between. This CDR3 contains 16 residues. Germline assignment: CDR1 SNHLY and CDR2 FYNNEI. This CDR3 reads CASSDQQEDSNQPQHF. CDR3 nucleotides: TGTGCCAGCAGTGACCAACAGGAGGATAGCAATCAGCCCCAGCATTTT.

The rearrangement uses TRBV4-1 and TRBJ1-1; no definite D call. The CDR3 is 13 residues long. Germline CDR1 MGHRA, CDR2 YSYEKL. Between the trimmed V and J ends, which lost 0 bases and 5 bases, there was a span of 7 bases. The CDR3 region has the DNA TGCGCCAGCAGCCAAGATCGAGGGACTGAAGCTTTCTTT. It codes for CASSQDRGTEAFF.